This TCR beta chain was captured by sequencing in a study of STAT5B mutations in CD4+ large granular lymphocyte leukemia. CDR1 is SGHRS and CDR2 is YFSETQ in the germline V gene. CDR3 length: 15 residues. Trimming cost V 4 bases and J 2 bases; bases outside gene matches: 6. Control samples were healthy donors' buffy coats. Method: immunoSEQ multiplex PCR; TCRdb's copy keeps in-frame clones and lacks some. The table lists 20,000 to 25,000 clones, 79% of them singletons, with 0.42% in the top ten. This chain joins TRBV5-1 and TRBJ1-3, with TRBD1 identical over 7 bases. The specimen was CD4+ T cells from blood buffy coats. This receptor was taken from a human donor in good health. DNA for the CDR3: TGCGCCAGCAGCCCGGGACAGCGAACTGGAAACACCATATATTTT. Translating gives CASSPGQRTGNTIYF. Full variable domain (remainder filled in from reference TRBV5-1 and TRBJ1-3): KAGVTQTPRYLIKTRGQQVTLSCSPISGHRSVSWYQQTPGQGLQFLFEYFSETQRNKGNFPGRFSGRQFSNSRSEMNVSTLELGDSALYLCASSPGQRTGNTIYFGEGSWLTVV.